This passage covers 28 T cell receptor beta chains from one sample sequenced in a study of control samples from healthy donors and cancer patients. Some clones are missing from TCRdb's copy, which holds only in-frame ones; the method was immunoSEQ multiplex PCR. The table records 120,000 or so clones, around nine tenths of them present only once. The material sequenced was blood. These receptors were taken from a man aged 40-49 years in good health.

The chain joins TRBV10-3 to TRBJ1-2; D possibly corresponds to TRBD1 (6 bases). There are 13 residues in the CDR3. V was shortened by 4 bases and J by 2 bases, with 8 bases between the two germline ends. CDR1 is ENHRY, CDR2 SYGVKD, per germline. The CDR3 loop reads CAISGTENYGYTF. Here the CDR3 DNA reads TGTGCCATCAGTGGGACAGAAAACTATGGCTACACCTTC.

The chain employs TRBV11-3 and TRBJ2-5; D remains unclear. V was trimmed by 0 bases and J by 0 bases, leaving 8 bases between them. The germline V gene encodes CDR1 SGHNT and CDR2 YENEEA. The CDR3 spans 15 residues. The CDR3, as DNA: TGTGCCAGCAGCTTAGATACGCAGTACCAAGAGACCCAGTACTTC. This codes for CASSLDTQYQETQYF.

The chain is built from TRBV18 and TRBJ2-5; D gene unclear. Trimming took off 3 bases at V and 5 bases at J, with 16 bases between the two ends. The length of the CDR3 is 15 residues. Germline-derived CDR1 and CDR2 are KGHSH and LQKENI. The DNA for the CDR3 is TGTGCCAGCTCACCTACAACCGGCCCGAGGGAGACCCAGTACTTC. It specifies CASSPTTGPRETQYF.

The V call is TRBV7-9, the J call TRBJ2-5, with TRBD2 matching 10 bases. This CDR3 contains 16 residues. Germline CDR1 and CDR2: SEHNR and FQNEAQ (reference sequence). V gave up 3 bases and J gave up 5 bases; unmatched junction bases: 9. The DNA of the CDR3 is TGTGCCAGCAGCTTTGTAGCGGGGGGCCCTCGGGAGACCCAGTACTTC. Translated, it gives CASSFVAGGPRETQYF. Full variable domain (missing parts from reference TRBV7-9 and TRBJ2-5): DTGVSQNPRHKITKRGQNVTFRCDPISEHNRLYWYRQTLGQGPEFLTYFQNEAQLEKSRLLSDRFSAERPKGSFSTLEIQRTEQGDSAMYLCASSFVAGGPRETQYFGPGTRLLVL.

There are a few counts of this clone. This chain links TRBV19 with TRBJ1-1, with no clear D. Deletions cut 5 bases from V and 6 bases from J, with 7 bases between. Germline V gene lookup returns CDR1 LNHDA and CDR2 SQIVND (reference sequence). The CDR3 is 11 amino acids. DNA of the CDR3: TGTGCCAGTAGTCGAAGGGCTGAAGCTTTCTTT. Translation gives CASSRRAEAFF.

The count of this clone is one. The chain has TRBV15 and TRBJ1-2; D is ambiguous. Trimming took 2 bases from V and 1 from J, leaving 5 bases between them. This CDR3 is 13 amino acids long. Germline CDR1 LNHNV, CDR2 YYDKDF (reference sequence). CDR3 protein: CATSRLSNYGYTF. The CDR3, as DNA: TGTGCCACCAGCAGACTCAGTAACTATGGCTACACCTTC.

The chain joins TRBV5-1 to TRBJ1-1; 8 bases align to TRBD1. Germline-derived CDR1 and CDR2 are SGHRS and YFSETQ. CDR3 length: 14 amino acids. Trimming at V came to 5 bases and at J to 1 base, leaving 4 bases not matched to a gene. DNA for the CDR3: TGCGCCAGCAGGGTCAGGGGGCCGAACACTGAAGCTTTCTTT. Translating it yields CASRVRGPNTEAFF.

V is TRBV11-2 and J is TRBJ1-3; D ambiguous. Deletions cut 3 bases from V and 0 bases from J, with 15 bases between. The CDR3 contains 17 residues. CDR1 is SGHAT and CDR2 is FQNNGV in the germline V gene. The CDR3 spells CASSLVHRTGSGNTIYF. In nucleotides, the CDR3 is TGTGCCAGCAGCTTGGTACATCGGACGGGCTCTGGAAACACCATATATTTT.

This chain links TRBV11-3 with TRBJ1-1, with a weak D call TRBD1 (5 bases). The CDR3 spans 14 residues. Trimming left V 5 bases short and J 0 bases short, with 10 bases between. Germline V CDR1 and CDR2: SGHNT, YENEEA. The CDR3 nucleotides read TGTGCCAGCAGCCCCAGGGAGTTGAACACTGAAGCTTTCTTT. It translates to CASSPRELNTEAFF.

The chain couples TRBV2 to TRBJ1-2, with a tentative D call TRBD1 (6 bases). Germline CDR1 is SNHLY and CDR2 is FYNNEI. The CDR3 loop spans 13 amino acids. Trimming left V 8 bases short and J 3 bases short, with 13 bases between. The CDR3, as DNA: TGTGCCAGCGAGCCAGGGGCCTACTATGGCTACACCTTC. This encodes CASEPGAYYGYTF.

CDR3: CASSAGTGWIGELFF. CDR3 DNA: TGCGCCAGCAGCGCCGGGACAGGGTGGATCGGGGAGCTGTTTTTT. J is TRBJ2-2 and V is TRBV5-1, with 9 bases identical to TRBD1. Looked up from germline, CDR1 is SGHRS and CDR2 is YFSETQ. V dropped 4 bases and J dropped 7; count of bases not matched to a gene: 8. CDR3 length equals 15 residues.

V usage is TRBV10-2 and J usage is TRBJ2-7; a weak D match, TRBD2 (6 bases). There are 14 residues in the CDR3. Deletions cut 0 bases from V and 3 bases from J, with 9 bases between. Germline loops: CDR1 WSHSY, CDR2 SAAADI. The CDR3 DNA reads as TGCGCCAGCAGTGAGTCGGGGGGATACTACGAGCAGTACTTC. Protein product: CASSESGGYYEQYF.

The V gene is TRBV4-1, the J gene TRBJ1-2, with D perhaps TRBD1 (5 bases). The CDR3 sequence is 16 residues long. Germline CDR1 and CDR2: MGHRA and YSYEKL. V was shortened by 4 bases and J by 4 bases, with 19 bases between the two germline ends. The DNA for the CDR3 is TGCGCCAGCAGCCTACAGGCCGGGGGACGTAGCTATGGCTACACCTTC. This encodes CASSLQAGGRSYGYTF.

This clone has only a few counts. The CDR3 region is CASSRSTSGGAGSYNEQFF. The CDR3 region has the DNA TGCGCCAGCAGCCGATCGACTAGCGGGGGGGCCGGTTCCTACAATGAGCAGTTCTTC. This chain uses TRBV5-1 with TRBJ2-1; 14 positions match TRBD2. V dropped 4 bases and J dropped 1; count of bases not matched to a gene: 10. CDR3 length: 19 amino acids. Germline assignment: CDR1 SGHRS and CDR2 YFSETQ.

The V call is TRBV24-1, the J call TRBJ2-5, with a tentative D call TRBD2 (5 bases). Germline V CDR1 and CDR2: KGHDR, SFDVKD. This CDR3 comprises 16 residues. The V and J ends lost 4 bases and 5 bases respectively, with 19 bases between them. As DNA, the CDR3 is TGTGCCACCAGTGACCCAAGGAGAGGGCTTAGGGAGACCCAGTACTTC. This translates into CATSDPRRGLRETQYF.

The CDR3 DNA reads TGTGCCAGTTCTACAGGGTCGAGGTGGAAAAAACTGTTTTTT. It is translated as CASSTGSRWKKLFF. The V gene is TRBV19, the J gene TRBJ1-4; possibly TRBD1 for D (6 bases). Trimming cost V 8 bases and J 9 bases, with 19 bases left between them. Germline CDR1 and CDR2: LNHDA and SQIVND (reference sequence). The CDR3 loop spans 14 amino acids.

The chain recombines TRBV7-2 with TRBJ2-2; D not resolved. V gave up 1 base and J gave up 2 bases, with 5 bases separating them. Germline-derived CDR1 and CDR2 are SGHTA and FQGNSA. The CDR3 consists of 14 residues. The DNA of the CDR3 is TGTGCCAGCAGCTTAGACGGCAACACCGGGGAGCTGTTTTTT. It encodes CASSLDGNTGELFF.

The chain recombines TRBV30 with TRBJ1-5; D uncertain. V was cut by 4 bases and J by 2 bases, with 9 bases left in between. Per the germline V gene, CDR1 is GTSNPN and CDR2 is SVGIG (reference sequence). The CDR3 sequence is 13 residues long. The DNA for the CDR3 is TGTGCCTGGAACCTTGGGGGCAATCAGCCCCAGCATTTT. Protein: CAWNLGGNQPQHF.

This chain uses TRBV4-3 with TRBJ2-5; 8 bases map to TRBD1. The J segment lost 2 bases and the V segment lost 1 base, leaving 3 bases of the junction unmatched. Germline V CDR1 and CDR2: LGHNA, YSLEER. CDR3 length equals 15 residues. CDR3 amino acids: CASSQGQGRQETQYF. The CDR3 nucleotides are TGCGCCAGCAGCCAAGGACAGGGGAGGCAAGAGACCCAGTACTTC.

The chain carries TRBV7-2 and TRBJ1-4; the D gene is possibly TRBD1 (5 bases). Trimming took 6 bases from V and 5 from J, leaving 16 bases between them. This CDR3 is built from 15 residues. CDR1 SGHTA and CDR2 FQGNSA come from the germline V gene. CDR3 sequence reads: CASSSWRDRNEKLFF. The CDR3, as DNA: TGTGCCAGCAGTTCTTGGAGGGACCGAAATGAAAAACTGTTTTTT.

The gene calls are TRBV18 and TRBJ2-7; D might be TRBD2 (6 bases). This CDR3 spans 17 amino acids. CDR1 is KGHSH and CDR2 is LQKENI in the germline V gene. Trimming pared 0 bases from V and 2 bases from J, leaving 17 bases between. For the CDR3, the DNA is TGTGCCAGCTCACCACCCCTCGGCGGGACCTCCCCCTACGAGCAGTACTTC. Protein: CASSPPLGGTSPYEQYF.

This clone has more than one count but fewer than ten. V and J are TRBV6-5 and TRBJ2-3, with D uncertain. The CDR3 extends over 14 amino acids. Germline V gene lookup returns CDR1 MNHEY and CDR2 SVGAGI. V lost 0 bases and J lost 5, with 9 bases in between. CDR3 loop: CASSYSKGKDTQYF. The CDR3, as DNA: TGTGCCAGCAGTTACTCGAAAGGGAAAGATACGCAGTATTTT.

V gene TRBV30 combines with J gene TRBJ2-1, with 9 bases identical to TRBD2. V shed 4 bases, J shed 5 bases, and the junction held 6 bases outside the gene matches. The CDR3 is made up of 14 amino acids. CDR1 and CDR2 (germline): GTSNPN, SVGIG (reference sequence). The CDR3 sequence: CAWNGGGGDNEQFF. CDR3 nucleotide sequence: TGTGCCTGGAACGGTGGCGGGGGGGACAATGAGCAGTTCTTC.

This clone has a handful of counts. The chain couples TRBV6-4 to TRBJ2-3; 9 bases are shared with TRBD2. The ends lost 0 bases at V and 4 bases at J; junction bases unmatched: 11. CDR3 length equals 18 residues. Germline V CDR1 and CDR2: MRHNA, SNTAGT. The CDR3 nucleotides are TGTGCCAGCAGTGACTCGAAAGAGACTGGCGGGGGGGCAGATACGCAGTATTTT. Protein: CASSDSKETGGGADTQYF.

The J gene is TRBJ2-1, the V gene TRBV6-5, with 9 bases lining up with TRBD1. The CDR3 has 14 amino acids. V lost 5 bases to trimming and J lost 11 bases; unmatched junction nucleotides: 10. Germline V CDR1 and CDR2: MNHEY, SVGAGI. The CDR3 sequence: CASSQDRGLHQQFF. Here the CDR3 DNA reads TGTGCCAGCAGTCAGGACAGGGGTCTTCACCAGCAGTTCTTC.

The V call is TRBV7-3, the J call TRBJ1-3; D uncertain. V lost 5 bases to trimming and J lost 4 bases, with 9 bases between them. Germline assignment: CDR1 SGHTA and CDR2 FQGTGA. The CDR3 has 13 amino acids. CDR3 in amino acids: CASSDGRGNTIYF. The CDR3 DNA reads TGTGCCAGCAGCGACGGACGGGGAAACACCATATATTTT.

V usage is TRBV5-1 and J usage is TRBJ2-1, with 10 bases matching TRBD1. V was pared by 9 bases and J by 7 bases, with 7 bases of the junction left unmatched. This CDR3 has 13 amino acids. CDR1 and CDR2 from the germline V gene are SGHRS and YFSETQ. The CDR3 loop is CATTGTGANEQFF. The DNA of the CDR3 is TGCGCCACCACCGGGACAGGGGCGAATGAGCAGTTCTTC. Full variable domain (remainder filled in from reference TRBV5-1 and TRBJ2-1): KAGVTQTPRYLIKTRGQQVTLSCSPISGHRSVSWYQQTPGQGLQFLFEYFSETQRNKGNFPGRFSGRQFSNSRSEMNVSTLELGDSALYLCATTGTGANEQFFGPGTRLTVL.

The chain links TRBV5-1 to TRBJ1-2; D unclear. Trimming took off 0 bases at V and 8 bases at J, with 8 bases between the two ends. The length of the CDR3 is 12 residues. In germline, CDR1 is SGHRS, CDR2 YFSETQ. The CDR3 is CASSLDPGGYTF. CDR3 coding DNA: TGCGCCAGCAGCTTGGATCCAGGCGGCTACACCTTC.